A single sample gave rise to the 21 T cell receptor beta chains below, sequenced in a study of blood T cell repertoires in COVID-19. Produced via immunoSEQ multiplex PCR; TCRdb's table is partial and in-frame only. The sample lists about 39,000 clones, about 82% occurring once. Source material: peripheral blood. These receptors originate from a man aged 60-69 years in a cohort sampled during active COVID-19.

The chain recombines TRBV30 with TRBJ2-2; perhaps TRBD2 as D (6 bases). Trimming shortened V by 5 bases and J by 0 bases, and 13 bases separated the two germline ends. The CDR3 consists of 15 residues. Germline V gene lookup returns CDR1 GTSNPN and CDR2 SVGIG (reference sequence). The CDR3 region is CAWDRGLANTGELFF. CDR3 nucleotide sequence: TGTGCCTGGGACCGGGGACTGGCGAACACCGGGGAGCTGTTTTTT.

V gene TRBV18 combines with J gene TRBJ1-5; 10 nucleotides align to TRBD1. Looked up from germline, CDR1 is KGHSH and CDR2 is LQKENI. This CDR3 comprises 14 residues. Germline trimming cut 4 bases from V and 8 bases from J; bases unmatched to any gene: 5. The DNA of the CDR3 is TGTGCCAGCTCACTCGACAGGGGGCGTAAGCCCCAGCATTTT. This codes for CASSLDRGRKPQHF.

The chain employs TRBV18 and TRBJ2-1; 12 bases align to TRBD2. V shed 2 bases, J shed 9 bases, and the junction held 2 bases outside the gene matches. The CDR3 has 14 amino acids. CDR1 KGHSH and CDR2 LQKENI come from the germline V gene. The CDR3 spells CASSPASGGGEQFF. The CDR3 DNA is TGTGCCAGCTCACCAGCTAGCGGGGGGGGTGAGCAGTTCTTC.

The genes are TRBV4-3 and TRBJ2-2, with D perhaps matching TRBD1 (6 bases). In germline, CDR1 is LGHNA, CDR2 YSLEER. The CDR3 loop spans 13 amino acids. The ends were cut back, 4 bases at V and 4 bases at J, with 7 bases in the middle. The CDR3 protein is CASSRGPTGELFF. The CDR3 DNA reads TGCGCCAGCAGCCGGGGGCCCACCGGGGAGCTGTTTTTT.

The CDR3 DNA sequence: TGTGCCATCAGTGACCTAGGTAGTGAAGCTTTCTTT. Its protein product is CAISDLGSEAFF. The J gene is TRBJ1-1, the V gene TRBV10-3; D call uncertain. V lost 3 bases and J 7 bases, leaving 9 bases between the germline ends. The CDR3 consists of 12 residues. Germline lookup yields CDR1 ENHRY and CDR2 SYGVKD.

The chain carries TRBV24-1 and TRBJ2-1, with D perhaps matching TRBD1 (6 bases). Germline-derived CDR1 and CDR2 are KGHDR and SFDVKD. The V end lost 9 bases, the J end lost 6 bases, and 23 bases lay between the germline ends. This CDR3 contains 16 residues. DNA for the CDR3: TGTGCCACCCCACAACGGGACACCTCGTTCCTCAATGAGCAGTTCTTC. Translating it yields CATPQRDTSFLNEQFF.

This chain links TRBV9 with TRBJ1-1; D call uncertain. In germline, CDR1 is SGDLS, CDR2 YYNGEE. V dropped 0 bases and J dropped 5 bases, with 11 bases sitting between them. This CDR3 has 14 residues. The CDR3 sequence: CASSVDWGATEAFF. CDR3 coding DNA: TGTGCCAGCAGCGTAGATTGGGGAGCGACTGAAGCTTTCTTT.

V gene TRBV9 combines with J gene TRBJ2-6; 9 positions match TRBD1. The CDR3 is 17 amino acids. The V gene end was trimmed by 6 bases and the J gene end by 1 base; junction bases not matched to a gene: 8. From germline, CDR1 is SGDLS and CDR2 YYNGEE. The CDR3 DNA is TGTGCCAGCACCGGACAGGGGAGTAGGTCTGGGGCCAACGTCCTGACTTTC. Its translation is CASTGQGSRSGANVLTF.

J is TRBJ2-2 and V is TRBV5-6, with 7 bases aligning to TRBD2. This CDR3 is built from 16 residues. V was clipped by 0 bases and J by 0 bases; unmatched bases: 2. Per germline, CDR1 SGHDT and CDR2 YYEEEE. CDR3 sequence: CASSLGGGTNTGELFF. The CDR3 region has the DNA TGTGCCAGCAGCTTGGGCGGGGGAACGAACACCGGGGAGCTGTTTTTT.

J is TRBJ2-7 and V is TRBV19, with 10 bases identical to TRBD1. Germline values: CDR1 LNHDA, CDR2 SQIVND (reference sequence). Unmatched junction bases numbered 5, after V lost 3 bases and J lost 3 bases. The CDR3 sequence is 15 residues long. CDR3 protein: CASSIPGQGVYEQYF. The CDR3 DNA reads TGTGCCAGTAGTATCCCCGGACAGGGGGTCTACGAGCAGTACTTC.

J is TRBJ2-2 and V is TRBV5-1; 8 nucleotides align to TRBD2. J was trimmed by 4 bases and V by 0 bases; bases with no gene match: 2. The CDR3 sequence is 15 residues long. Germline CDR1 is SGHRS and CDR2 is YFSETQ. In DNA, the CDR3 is TGCGCCAGCAGCTTGGCCGGGGGGGCCACCGGGGAGCTGTTTTTT. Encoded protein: CASSLAGGATGELFF.

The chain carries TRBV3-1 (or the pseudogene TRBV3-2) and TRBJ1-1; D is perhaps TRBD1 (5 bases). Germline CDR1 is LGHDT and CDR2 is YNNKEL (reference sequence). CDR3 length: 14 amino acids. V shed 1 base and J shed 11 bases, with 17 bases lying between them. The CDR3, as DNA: TGTGCCAGCAGCCAAGGAATGGGGGGAGGGACGGCTTTCTTT. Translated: CASSQGMGGGTAFF.

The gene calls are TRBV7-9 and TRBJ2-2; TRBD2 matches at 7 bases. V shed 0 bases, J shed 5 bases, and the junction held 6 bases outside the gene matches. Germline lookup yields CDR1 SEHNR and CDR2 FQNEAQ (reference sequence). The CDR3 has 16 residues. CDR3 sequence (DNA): TGTGCCAGCAGCTTAGCGGGAGGGCCAAAAACCGGGGAGCTGTTTTTT. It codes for CASSLAGGPKTGELFF.

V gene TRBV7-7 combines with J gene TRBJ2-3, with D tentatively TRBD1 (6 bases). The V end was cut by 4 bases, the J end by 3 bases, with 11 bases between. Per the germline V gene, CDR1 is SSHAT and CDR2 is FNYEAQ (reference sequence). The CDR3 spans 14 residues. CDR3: CASSSTGTTDTQYF. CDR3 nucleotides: TGTGCCAGCAGCTCGACCGGGACAACAGATACGCAGTATTTT.

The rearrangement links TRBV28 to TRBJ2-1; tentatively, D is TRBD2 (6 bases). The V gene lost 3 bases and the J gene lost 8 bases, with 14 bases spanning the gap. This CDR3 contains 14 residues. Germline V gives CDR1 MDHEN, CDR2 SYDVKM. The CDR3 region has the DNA TGTGCCAGCAGTTTTGTCGGGAGCCGGTATGAGCAGTTCTTC. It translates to CASSFVGSRYEQFF.

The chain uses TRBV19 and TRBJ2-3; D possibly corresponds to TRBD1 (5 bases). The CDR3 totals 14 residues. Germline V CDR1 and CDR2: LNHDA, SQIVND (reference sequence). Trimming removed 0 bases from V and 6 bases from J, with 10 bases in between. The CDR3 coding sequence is TGTGCCAGTAGTATAGATGTGGGGCGGGATACGCAGTATTTT. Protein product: CASSIDVGRDTQYF.

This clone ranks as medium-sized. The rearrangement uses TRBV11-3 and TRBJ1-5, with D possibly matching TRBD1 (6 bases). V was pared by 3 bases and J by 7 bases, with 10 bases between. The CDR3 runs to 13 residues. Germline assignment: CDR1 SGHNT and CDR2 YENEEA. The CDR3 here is CASSFGQSQPQHF. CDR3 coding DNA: TGTGCCAGCAGCTTCGGACAGTCCCAGCCCCAGCATTTT.

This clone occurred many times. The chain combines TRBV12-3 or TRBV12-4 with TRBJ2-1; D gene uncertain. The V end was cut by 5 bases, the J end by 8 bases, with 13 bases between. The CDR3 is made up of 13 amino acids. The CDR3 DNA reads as TGTGCCAGCAGTCACAATCTAGGCTATGAGCAGTTCTTC. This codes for CASSHNLGYEQFF.

In DNA, the CDR3 is TGTGCCAGCAGTGAACCTTTGCAGGGGCCAGATACGCAGTATTTT. This translates into CASSEPLQGPDTQYF. The V call is TRBV2, the J call TRBJ2-3; tentative D call: TRBD1 (6 bases). The CDR3 sequence is 15 residues long. Per germline, CDR1 SNHLY and CDR2 FYNNEI. Trimming shortened V by 2 bases and J by 4 bases, and 13 bases separated the two germline ends.

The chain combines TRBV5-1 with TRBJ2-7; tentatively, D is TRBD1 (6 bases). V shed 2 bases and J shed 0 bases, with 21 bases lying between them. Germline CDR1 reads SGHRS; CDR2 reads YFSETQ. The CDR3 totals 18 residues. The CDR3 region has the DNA TGCGCCAGCAGCTTACAGGGTCCCGTGGGCCGGGGCTCCTACGAGCAGTACTTC. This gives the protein CASSLQGPVGRGSYEQYF. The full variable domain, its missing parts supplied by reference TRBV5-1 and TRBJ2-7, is KAGVTQTPRYLIKTRGQQVTLSCSPISGHRSVSWYQQTPGQGLQFLFEYFSETQRNKGNFPGRFSGRQFSNSRSEMNVSTLELGDSALYLCASSLQGPVGRGSYEQYFGPGTRLTVT.

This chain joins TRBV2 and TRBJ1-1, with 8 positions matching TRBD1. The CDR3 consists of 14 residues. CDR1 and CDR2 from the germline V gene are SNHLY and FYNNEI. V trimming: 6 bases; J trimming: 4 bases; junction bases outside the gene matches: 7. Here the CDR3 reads CASSEQGARTEAFF. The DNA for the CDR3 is TGTGCCAGCAGCGAGCAGGGGGCACGCACTGAAGCTTTCTTT.